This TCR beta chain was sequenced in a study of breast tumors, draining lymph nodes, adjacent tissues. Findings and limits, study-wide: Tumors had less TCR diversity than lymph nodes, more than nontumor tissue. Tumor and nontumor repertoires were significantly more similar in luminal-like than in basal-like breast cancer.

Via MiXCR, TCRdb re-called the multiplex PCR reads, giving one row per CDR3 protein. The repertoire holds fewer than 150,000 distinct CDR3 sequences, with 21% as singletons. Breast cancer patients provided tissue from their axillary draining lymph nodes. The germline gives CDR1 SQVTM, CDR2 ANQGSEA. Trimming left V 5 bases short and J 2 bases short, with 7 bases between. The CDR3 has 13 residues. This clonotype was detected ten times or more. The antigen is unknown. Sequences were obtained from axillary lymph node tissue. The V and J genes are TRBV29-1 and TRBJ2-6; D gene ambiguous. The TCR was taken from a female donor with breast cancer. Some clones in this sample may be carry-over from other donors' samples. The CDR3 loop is CSVQKPGANVLTF. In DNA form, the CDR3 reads TGCAGCGTTCAGAAACCTGGGGCCAACGTCCTGACTTTC.